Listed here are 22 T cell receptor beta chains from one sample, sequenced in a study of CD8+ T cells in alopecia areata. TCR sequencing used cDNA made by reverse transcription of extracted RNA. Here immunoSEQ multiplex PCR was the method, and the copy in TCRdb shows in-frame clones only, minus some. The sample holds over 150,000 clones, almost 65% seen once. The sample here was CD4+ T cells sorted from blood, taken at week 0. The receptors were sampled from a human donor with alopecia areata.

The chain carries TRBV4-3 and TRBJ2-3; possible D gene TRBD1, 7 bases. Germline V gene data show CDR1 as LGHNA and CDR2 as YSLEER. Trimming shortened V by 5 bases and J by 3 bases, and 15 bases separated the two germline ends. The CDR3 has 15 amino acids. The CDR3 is CASSTRGVETDTQYF. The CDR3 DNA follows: TGCGCCAGCAGCACCAGGGGGGTGGAGACAGATACGCAGTATTTT.

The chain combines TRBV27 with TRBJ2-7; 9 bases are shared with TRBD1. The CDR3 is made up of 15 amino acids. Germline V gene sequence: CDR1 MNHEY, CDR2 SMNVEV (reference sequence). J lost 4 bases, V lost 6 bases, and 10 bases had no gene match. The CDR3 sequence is CASRVRPGQGYEQYF. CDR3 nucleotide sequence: TGTGCCAGCAGAGTCCGTCCGGGACAGGGATACGAGCAGTACTTC.

CDR3 sequence: CASSEGAGAIKNIQYF. The CDR3 nucleotides read TGTGCCAGCAGTGAAGGGGCAGGGGCTATAAAAAACATTCAGTACTTC. This chain uses TRBV2 with TRBJ2-4; a possible D gene is TRBD1 (6 bases). V was trimmed by 1 base and J by 4 bases, leaving 14 bases between them. Looked up from germline, CDR1 is SNHLY and CDR2 is FYNNEI. The CDR3 loop spans 16 amino acids.

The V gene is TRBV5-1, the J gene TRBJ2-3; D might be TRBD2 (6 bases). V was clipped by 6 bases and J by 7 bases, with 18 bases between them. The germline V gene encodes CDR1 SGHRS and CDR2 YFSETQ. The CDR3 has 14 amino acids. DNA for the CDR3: TGCGCCAGCACCCCGGGGTCTAGCGCGCATACGCAGTATTTT. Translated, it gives CASTPGSSAHTQYF.

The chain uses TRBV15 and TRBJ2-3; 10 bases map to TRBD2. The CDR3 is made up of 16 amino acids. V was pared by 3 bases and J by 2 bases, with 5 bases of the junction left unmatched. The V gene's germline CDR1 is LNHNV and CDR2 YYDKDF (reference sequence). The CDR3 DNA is TGTGCCACCAGCAGCGGAGCGGGGGGGCACACAGATACGCAGTATTTT. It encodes CATSSGAGGHTDTQYF.

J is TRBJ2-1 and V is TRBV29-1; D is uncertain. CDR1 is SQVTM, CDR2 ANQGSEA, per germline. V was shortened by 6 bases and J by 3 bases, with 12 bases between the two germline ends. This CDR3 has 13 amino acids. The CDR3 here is CSVAPADYNEQFF. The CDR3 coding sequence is TGCAGCGTAGCCCCCGCGGACTACAATGAGCAGTTCTTC.

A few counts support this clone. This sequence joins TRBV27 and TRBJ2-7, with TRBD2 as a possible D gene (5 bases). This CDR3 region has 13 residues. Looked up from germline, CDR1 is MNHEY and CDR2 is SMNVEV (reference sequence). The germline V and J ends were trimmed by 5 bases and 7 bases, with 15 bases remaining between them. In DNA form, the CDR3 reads TGTGCCAGCAGTCCCAATTGGGCGGGTGAGCAGTACTTC. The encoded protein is CASSPNWAGEQYF.

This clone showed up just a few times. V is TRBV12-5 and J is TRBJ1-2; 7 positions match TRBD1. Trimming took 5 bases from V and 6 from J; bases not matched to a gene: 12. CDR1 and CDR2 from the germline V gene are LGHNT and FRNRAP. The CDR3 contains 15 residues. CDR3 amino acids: CASGPSLDRDDGYTF. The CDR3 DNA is TGTGCTAGTGGTCCTTCCCTCGACAGGGACGATGGCTACACCTTC.

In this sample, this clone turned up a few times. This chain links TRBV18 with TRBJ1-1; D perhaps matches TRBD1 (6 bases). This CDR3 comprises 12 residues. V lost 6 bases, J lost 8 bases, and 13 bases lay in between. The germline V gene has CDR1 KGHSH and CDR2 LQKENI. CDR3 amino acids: CASSPSGTEAFF. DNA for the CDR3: TGTGCCAGCTCCCCTTCCGGGACAGAAGCTTTCTTT.

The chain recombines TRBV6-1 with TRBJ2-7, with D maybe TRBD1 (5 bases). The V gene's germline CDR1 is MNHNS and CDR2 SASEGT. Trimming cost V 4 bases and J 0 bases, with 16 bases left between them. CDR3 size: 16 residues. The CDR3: CASSAEPYRGSYEQYF. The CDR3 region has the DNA TGTGCCAGCAGTGCCGAACCTTATAGGGGCTCCTACGAGCAGTACTTC.

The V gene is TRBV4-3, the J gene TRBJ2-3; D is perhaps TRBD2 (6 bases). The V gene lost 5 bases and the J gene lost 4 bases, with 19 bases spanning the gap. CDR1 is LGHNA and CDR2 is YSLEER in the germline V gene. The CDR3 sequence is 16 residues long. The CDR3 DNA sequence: TGCGCCAGCAGCTTCGTCGGAGGGAATGTCGCAGATACGCAGTATTTT. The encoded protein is CASSFVGGNVADTQYF.

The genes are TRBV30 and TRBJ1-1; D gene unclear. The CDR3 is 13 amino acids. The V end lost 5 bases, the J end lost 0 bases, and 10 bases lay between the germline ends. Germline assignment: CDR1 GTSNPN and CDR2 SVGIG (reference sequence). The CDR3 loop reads CAWRRKLNTEAFF. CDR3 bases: TGTGCCTGGCGCCGGAAATTGAACACTGAAGCTTTCTTT.

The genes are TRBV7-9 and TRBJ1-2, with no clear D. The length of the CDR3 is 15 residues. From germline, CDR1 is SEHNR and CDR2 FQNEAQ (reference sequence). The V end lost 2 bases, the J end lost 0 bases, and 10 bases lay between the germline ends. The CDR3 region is CASSLLGPSNYGYTF. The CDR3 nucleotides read TGTGCCAGCAGCTTACTAGGACCGTCTAACTATGGCTACACCTTC.

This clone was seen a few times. CDR3 in DNA: TGCAGCGTTAGGTTTCAAGAGAACACTGAAGCTTTCTTT. This translates into CSVRFQENTEAFF. The chain recombines TRBV29-1 with TRBJ1-1; no definite D call. V was pared by 5 bases and J by 1 base, with 11 bases between. Looked up from germline, CDR1 is SQVTM and CDR2 is ANQGSEA. This CDR3 contains 13 residues. Complete variable domain (other parts from reference TRBV29-1 and TRBJ1-1): SAVISQKPSRDICQRGTSLTIQCQVDSQVTMMFWYRQQPGQSLTLIATANQGSEATYESGFVIDKFPISRPNLTFSTLTVSNMSPEDSSIYLCSVRFQENTEAFFGQGTRLTVV.

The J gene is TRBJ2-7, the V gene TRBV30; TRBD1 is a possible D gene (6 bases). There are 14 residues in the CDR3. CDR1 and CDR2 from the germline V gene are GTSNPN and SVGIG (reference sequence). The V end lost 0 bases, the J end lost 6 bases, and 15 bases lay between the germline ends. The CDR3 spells CAWSVHRAGAEQYF. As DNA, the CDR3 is TGTGCCTGGAGTGTACACAGGGCTGGAGCCGAGCAGTACTTC.

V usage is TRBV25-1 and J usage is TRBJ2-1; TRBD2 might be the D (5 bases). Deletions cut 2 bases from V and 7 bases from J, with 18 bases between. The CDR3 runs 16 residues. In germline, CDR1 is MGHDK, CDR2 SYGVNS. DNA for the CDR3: TGTGCCAGCAGTGAAAACTGGACGCCGTCGGGGAATGAGCAGTTCTTC. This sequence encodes CASSENWTPSGNEQFF.

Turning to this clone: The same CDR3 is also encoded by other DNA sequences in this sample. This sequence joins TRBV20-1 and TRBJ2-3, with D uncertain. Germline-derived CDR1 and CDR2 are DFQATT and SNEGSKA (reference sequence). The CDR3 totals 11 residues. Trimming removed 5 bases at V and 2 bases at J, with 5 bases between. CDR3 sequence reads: CSARLTDTQYF. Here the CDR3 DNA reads TGCAGTGCTCGCCTCACAGATACGCAGTATTTT.

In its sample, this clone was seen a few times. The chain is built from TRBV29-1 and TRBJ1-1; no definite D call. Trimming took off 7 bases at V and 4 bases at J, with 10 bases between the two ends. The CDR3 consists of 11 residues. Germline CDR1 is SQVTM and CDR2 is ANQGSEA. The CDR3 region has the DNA TGCAGCGGAGGATCGGGCACTGAAGCTTTCTTT. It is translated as CSGGSGTEAFF.

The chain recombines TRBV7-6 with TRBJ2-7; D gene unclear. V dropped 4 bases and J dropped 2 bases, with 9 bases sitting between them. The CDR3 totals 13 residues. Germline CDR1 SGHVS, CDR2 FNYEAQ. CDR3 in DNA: TGTGCCAGCAGCTCTCCTAGGACCTACGAGCAGTACTTC. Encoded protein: CASSSPRTYEQYF.

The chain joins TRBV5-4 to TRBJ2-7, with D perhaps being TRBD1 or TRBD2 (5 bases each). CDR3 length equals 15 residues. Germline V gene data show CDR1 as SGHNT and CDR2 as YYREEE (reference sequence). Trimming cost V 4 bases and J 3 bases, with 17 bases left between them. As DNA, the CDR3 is TGTGCCAGCAGCCCCGGCCGGGACCCTGACTACGAGCAGTACTTC. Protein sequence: CASSPGRDPDYEQYF.

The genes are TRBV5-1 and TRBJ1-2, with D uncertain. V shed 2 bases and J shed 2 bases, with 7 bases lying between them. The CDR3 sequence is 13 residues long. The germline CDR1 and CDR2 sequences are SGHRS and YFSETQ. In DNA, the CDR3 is TGCGCCAGCAGCTTCGGGGAAAACTATGGCTACACCTTC. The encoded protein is CASSFGENYGYTF.

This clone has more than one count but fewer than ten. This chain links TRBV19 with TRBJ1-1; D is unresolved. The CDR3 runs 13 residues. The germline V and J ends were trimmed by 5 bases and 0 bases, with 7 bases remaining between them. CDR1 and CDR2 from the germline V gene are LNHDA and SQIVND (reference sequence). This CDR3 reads CASSAMVNTEAFF. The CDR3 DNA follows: TGTGCCAGTAGTGCCATGGTGAACACTGAAGCTTTCTTT. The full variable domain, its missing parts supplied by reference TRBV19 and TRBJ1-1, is DGGITQSPKYLFRKEGQNVTLSCEQNLNHDAMYWYRQDPGQGLRLIYYSQIVNDFQKGDIAEGYSVSREKKESFPLTVTSAQKNPTAFYLCASSAMVNTEAFFGQGTRLTVV.